Listed here are 27 T cell receptor beta chains from one sample, sequenced in a study of vaccination and CD4 T cells after COVID-19. Stated treatment: approximately 9-day PBMC culture with coronavirus spike peptide pools or control peptides (ViraFEST assay). The unexposed donor gave CD4+ T cells before the COVID-19 pandemic (2011-2018). Sequenced with the Oncomine TCR Beta short-read assay was DNA taken from cultured CD4+ T cells. Genomic DNA was isolated from cultured CD4+ T cells. TCRdb re-analysed the PCR reads in MiXCR, keeping a single row per CDR3 protein. This repertoire shows some 11,000 distinct CDR3 sequences, 32% found once; its top ten account for 14%. These receptors have no known antigen. Source material: CD4+ T cells from blood, cultured in vitro. These receptors all stem from a human donor in good health.

The V gene is TRBV6-1, the J gene TRBJ2-2; 9 positions match TRBD2. Trimming at V came to 3 bases and at J to 3 bases, leaving 5 bases not matched to a gene. The CDR3 contains 16 residues. Germline CDR1 MNHNS, CDR2 SASEGT. CDR3 sequence (DNA): TGTGCCAGCAGTGAGTGGACTAGCGTGGACACCGGGGAGCTGTTTTTT. It is translated as CASSEWTSVDTGELFF.

The chain carries TRBV6-2 or TRBV6-3 and TRBJ2-1; 7 bases agree with TRBD2. This CDR3 comprises 15 residues. Germline assignment: CDR1 MNHEY and CDR2 SVGEGT. The V and J ends lost 2 bases and 2 bases, in that order; junction bases with no gene match: 3. The chain's CDR3 is CASSYGRGAYNEQFF. The DNA for the CDR3 is TGTGCCAGCAGTTACGGGAGGGGAGCCTACAATGAGCAGTTCTTC.

This chain links TRBV6-2 or TRBV6-3 with TRBJ2-1; 7 nucleotides align to TRBD1. The ends lost 4 bases at V and 3 bases at J; junction bases unmatched: 6. Germline V gene lookup returns CDR1 MNHEY and CDR2 SVGEGT. CDR3 length: 15 residues. The DNA for the CDR3 is TGTGCCAGCAGTTTACAGGGGACGGACTACAATGAGCAGTTCTTC. This codes for CASSLQGTDYNEQFF.

This clonotype is classed as medium-sized (0.01 to 0.1%). The chain recombines TRBV20-1 with TRBJ1-5; tentative D call: TRBD1 (6 bases). CDR3 size: 13 residues. The ends were cut back, 2 bases at V and 3 bases at J, with 8 bases in the middle. In germline, CDR1 is DFQATT, CDR2 SNEGSKA (reference sequence). This chain's CDR3 is CSARQGPNQPQHF. The DNA of the CDR3 is TGCAGTGCTAGACAGGGGCCCAATCAGCCCCAGCATTTT.

The gene calls are TRBV19 and TRBJ1-5, with D perhaps TRBD1 (5 bases). The CDR3 runs 14 residues. Trimming took 6 bases from V and 3 from J, leaving 12 bases between them. Germline assignment: CDR1 LNHDA and CDR2 SQIVND (reference sequence). As DNA, the CDR3 is TGTGCCAGTAGCTGGGCAGGGATCAATCAGCCCCAGCATTTT. It codes for CASSWAGINQPQHF.

This chain joins TRBV7-6 and TRBJ1-3; tentatively, D is TRBD1 (5 bases). Germline V gene sequence: CDR1 SGHVS, CDR2 FNYEAQ. V gave up 4 bases and J gave up 4 bases, with 11 bases separating them. The CDR3 runs to 14 residues. The CDR3: CASSSGGSGNTIYF. CDR3 DNA: TGTGCCAGCAGCTCCGGGGGTTCAGGAAACACCATATATTTT.

Within the sample, this clonotype is medium-sized (0.01 to 0.1%). This sequence joins TRBV24-1 and TRBJ2-3; 7 nucleotides agree with TRBD2. With 1 base clipped from V and 0 bases from J, the junction kept 6 bases outside the gene matches. Germline V gene lookup returns CDR1 KGHDR and CDR2 SFDVKD. CDR3 length equals 17 residues. The CDR3 is CATSDFWASGSTDTQYF. CDR3 DNA sequence: TGTGCCACCAGTGATTTTTGGGCTAGCGGAAGCACAGATACGCAGTATTTT.

V and J are TRBV28 and TRBJ2-3; D gene uncertain. The germline V gene has CDR1 MDHEN and CDR2 SYDVKM. V lost 7 bases and J lost 0, with 14 bases in between. The CDR3 totals 15 residues. As DNA, the CDR3 is TGTGCCAGCACCCATCCCCGTTCCAGCACAGATACGCAGTATTTT. Encoded protein: CASTHPRSSTDTQYF.

This clonotype was observed a handful of times. This chain connects TRBV7-2 to TRBJ1-1, with D possibly matching TRBD1 (5 bases). Germline values: CDR1 SGHTA, CDR2 FQGNSA. V gave up 2 bases and J gave up 5 bases, with 12 bases separating them. This CDR3 spans 14 amino acids. CDR3 DNA sequence: TGTGCCAGCAGCTTATCAGGGTGGGCAACTGAAGCTTTCTTT. Translated, it gives CASSLSGWATEAFF.

This clonotype was picked up one time. CDR3 coding DNA: TGTGCCAGCTCACCACTCCCGGGGGGGGGGGTTGACTACGAGCAGTACTTC. It is translated as CASSPLPGGGVDYEQYF. J is TRBJ2-7 and V is TRBV18, with TRBD2 matching 8 bases. There are 17 residues in the CDR3. CDR1 is KGHSH and CDR2 is LQKENI in the germline V gene. The V gene end was trimmed by 1 base and the J gene end by 3 bases; junction bases not matched to a gene: 11.

Only a few counts were recorded for this clonotype. The gene calls are TRBV28 and TRBJ2-7, with TRBD1 matching 7 bases. The CDR3 totals 17 residues. V was pared by 5 bases and J by 9 bases, with 22 bases of the junction left unmatched. Germline assignment: CDR1 MDHEN and CDR2 SYDVKM. CDR3 amino acids: CASSPHYGTGAPLWQYF. DNA for the CDR3: TGTGCCAGCAGTCCTCATTACGGTACAGGGGCCCCTTTATGGCAGTACTTC.

This clonotype has a handful of counts. This chain uses TRBV27 with TRBJ1-5; D gene ambiguous. V dropped 5 bases and J dropped 2 bases, with 16 bases sitting between them. CDR1 MNHEY and CDR2 SMNVEV come from the germline V gene (reference sequence). This CDR3 comprises 16 residues. CDR3 coding DNA: TGTGCCAGCAGTAGGAGGGCCAACTTGGGCAATCAGCCCCAGCATTTT. Translated: CASSRRANLGNQPQHF.

V and J are TRBV7-6 and TRBJ2-7; D is perhaps TRBD2 (6 bases). The CDR3 loop spans 14 amino acids. Germline assignment: CDR1 SGHVS and CDR2 FNYEAQ. V was clipped by 6 bases and J by 1 base, with 13 bases between them. The CDR3 nucleotides read TGTGCCAGCAGTGGTAGCGGAGCATCCTACGAGCAGTACTTC. Translation: CASSGSGASYEQYF.

By sample share, this clonotype is medium-sized. The V call is TRBV20-1, the J call TRBJ1-5; possibly TRBD1 for D (5 bases). Trimming cost V 5 bases and J 2 bases, with 10 bases left between them. There are 13 residues in the CDR3. CDR1 and CDR2 (germline): DFQATT, SNEGSKA (reference sequence). Here the CDR3 reads CSAQGLGNQPQHF. The CDR3 DNA reads as TGCAGTGCTCAGGGTTTGGGCAATCAGCCCCAGCATTTT.

This clonotype came up a few times. This chain uses TRBV20-1 with TRBJ2-2, with D possibly TRBD2 on 6 matching bases. Germline lookup yields CDR1 DFQATT and CDR2 SNEGSKA (reference sequence). V gave up 2 bases and J gave up 1 base, with 11 bases separating them. CDR3 length: 15 residues. Written as DNA, the CDR3 is TGCAGTGCTAGAAAAGCGGGTGGGAACACCGGGGAGCTGTTTTTT. It encodes CSARKAGGNTGELFF.

CDR3 bases: TGTGCCAGTAGCAAGGACGGCCGATACACAGATACGCAGTATTTT. Protein: CASSKDGRYTDTQYF. This chain joins TRBV19 and TRBJ2-3; D is undetermined. V was pared by 6 bases and J by 2 bases, with 15 bases between. Germline lookup yields CDR1 LNHDA and CDR2 SQIVND (reference sequence). The CDR3 is made up of 15 amino acids.

This clonotype has only a few counts. The CDR3 protein is CASTRTGTRYSNQPQHF. CDR3 nucleotides: TGTGCCAGTACCCGGACAGGTACGCGGTATAGCAATCAGCCCCAGCATTTT. The chain joins TRBV19 to TRBJ1-5; TRBD1 matches at 7 bases. CDR1 and CDR2 (germline): LNHDA, SQIVND (reference sequence). Trimming took 7 bases from V and 0 from J; bases not matched to a gene: 12. There are 17 residues in the CDR3.

This clonotype appeared a few times. The gene calls are TRBV6-1 and TRBJ1-2; D gene uncertain. CDR3 length: 12 residues. The V gene's germline CDR1 is MNHNS and CDR2 SASEGT. Trimming took 11 bases from V and 1 from J, leaving 11 bases between them. CDR3 region: CACVGVNYGYTF. The CDR3 DNA follows: TGTGCCTGCGTCGGGGTTAACTATGGCTACACCTTC.

By sample fraction, this clonotype is medium-sized. The CDR3 DNA follows: TGTGCCAGCAGTTATAGGGGAGAAAGTCAGCCCCAGCATTTT. Translated, it gives CASSYRGESQPQHF. The rearrangement uses TRBV6-5 and TRBJ1-5; the D gene is possibly TRBD1 (5 bases). Trimming took off 3 bases at V and 6 bases at J, with 12 bases between the two ends. The CDR3 covers 14 residues. The V gene's germline CDR1 is MNHEY and CDR2 SVGAGI.

The rearrangement uses TRBV20-1 and TRBJ1-1; no firm D call. Trimming pared 6 bases from V and 6 bases from J, leaving 23 bases between. Germline V gives CDR1 DFQATT, CDR2 SNEGSKA (reference sequence). The CDR3 consists of 15 residues. DNA for the CDR3: TGCAGTGCCCAAGGGCGTTTAGGAGTAAACTCTGAAGCTTTCTTT. Protein sequence: CSAQGRLGVNSEAFF.

In the case of this clonotype: Possible read error: a much larger clone is one base away. The chain has TRBV6-1 and TRBJ1-6, with 9 bases aligning to TRBD1. CDR1 is MNHNS, CDR2 SASEGT, per germline. The CDR3 loop spans 17 amino acids. For the CDR3, the DNA is TGTGCCAGCAGTCCGGACAGGGGCCCCCAGAGTGGTTCACCCCCCCACTTT. The encoded protein is CASSPDRGPQSGSPPHF.

This clonotype was counted only a few times. The chain is built from TRBV10-3 and TRBJ1-5; D may be TRBD1 (5 bases). Germline CDR1 is ENHRY and CDR2 is SYGVKD. V lost 11 bases, J lost 0 bases, and 11 bases lay in between. The CDR3 has 13 amino acids. The CDR3 DNA sequence: TGTGCCGTCGGGACGGATAGCAATCAGCCCCAGCATTTT. It translates to CAVGTDSNQPQHF.

This clonotype has a handful of counts. This chain uses TRBV6-1 with TRBJ2-3; 8 bases line up with TRBD2. V gave up 5 bases and J gave up 5 bases; unmatched junction bases: 12. The CDR3 runs 16 residues. Germline V gene lookup returns CDR1 MNHNS and CDR2 SASEGT. Written as DNA, the CDR3 is TGTGCCAGCAGTCTCGGGAGCGGGAGTGGTATAGATACGCAGTATTTT. As protein: CASSLGSGSGIDTQYF.

The chain has TRBV12-3 or TRBV12-4 and TRBJ2-1; 8 bases are shared with TRBD2. The V and J ends lost 5 bases and 0 bases, in that order; junction bases with no gene match: 3. The CDR3 sequence is 15 residues long. CDR3 DNA sequence: TGTGCCAGCAGTAGAGGGACTAGCTCCTACAATGAGCAGTTCTTC. This gives the protein CASSRGTSSYNEQFF.

The chain couples TRBV7-2 to TRBJ2-7; tentatively, D is TRBD2 (7 bases). Trimming shortened V by 5 bases and J by 6 bases, and 23 bases separated the two germline ends. The CDR3 totals 16 residues. Germline CDR1 SGHTA, CDR2 FQGNSA. CDR3 sequence (DNA): TGTGCCAGCAGCGTTAACCCAGGCGGGGGCGCGTCCGAGCAGTACTTC. This sequence encodes CASSVNPGGGASEQYF.

The chain has TRBV4-3 and TRBJ1-5; no clear D gene. Germline V gene sequence: CDR1 LGHNA, CDR2 YSLEER. The CDR3 runs to 13 residues. Trimming took off 3 bases at V and 7 bases at J, with 10 bases between the two ends. The DNA for the CDR3 is TGCGCCAGCAGCCAGGGTCCGGTCCAGCCCCAGCATTTT. Translation: CASSQGPVQPQHF.

This clonotype was seen a handful of times. Germline is not matched at one junction end, which may reflect a read error. The chain carries TRBV7-2 and TRBJ2-7, with D possibly matching TRBD2 (7 bases). The CDR3 runs 14 residues. Germline V gene sequence: CDR1 SGHTA, CDR2 FQGNSA. The CDR3 loop reads CASSFGGRGYEQYF. DNA for the CDR3: TGTGCTAGCAGCTTTGGGGGGAGGGGGTACGAGCAGTACTTC.